These 30 T cell receptor beta chains originate from one sample sequenced in a study of PD-L1 blockade in urothelial cancer. Sequencing was performed with immunoSEQ multiplex PCR; in TCRdb, only in-frame clones are kept and a portion is missing. The sample carries 30,000 to 40,000 clones, about a third recorded once. Source: tumor tissue, taken before atezolizumab (anti-PD-L1) treatment. The receptor source for this set is a man in his 60s with urothelial cancer.

V is TRBV12-5 and J is TRBJ1-2, with TRBD1 matching over 8 bases. Trimming at V came to 2 bases and at J to 4 bases, leaving 12 bases not matched to a gene. This CDR3 spans 17 amino acids. CDR1 is LGHNT and CDR2 is FRNRAP in the germline V gene. The CDR3 DNA is TGTGCTAGTGGTTTGTTCCAGGACAGGGAATTCGGCTATGGCTACACCTTC. Protein: CASGLFQDREFGYGYTF.

This clone has a single count. V gene TRBV12-5 combines with J gene TRBJ2-3, with D possibly TRBD2 on 6 matching bases. Trimming left V 3 bases short and J 2 bases short, with 15 bases between. The CDR3 spans 16 residues. Germline lookup yields CDR1 LGHNT and CDR2 FRNRAP. The CDR3, as DNA: TGTGCTAGTGGTTTTAGTTTAGCGGCCAACACAGATACGCAGTATTTT. It encodes CASGFSLAANTDTQYF.

The chain joins TRBV7-6 to TRBJ2-7; D possibly corresponds to TRBD2 (6 bases). CDR3 length: 14 amino acids. Germline lookup yields CDR1 SGHVS and CDR2 FNYEAQ. The V gene lost 1 base and the J gene lost 2 bases, with 9 bases spanning the gap. The CDR3 spells CASSLEAGPYEQYF. The CDR3 bases are TGTGCCAGCAGCTTAGAAGCGGGCCCCTACGAGCAGTACTTC.

This clone was picked up many times. The rearrangement links TRBV9 to TRBJ1-5, with unresolved D. Germline CDR1 is SGDLS and CDR2 is YYNGEE. Trimming took 4 bases from V and 2 from J, leaving 22 bases between them. The CDR3 runs to 18 residues. The DNA for the CDR3 is TGTGCCAGCAGCCCCTTTGTTAGGACGGACGGTGGCAATCAGCCCCAGCATTTT. Translating gives CASSPFVRTDGGNQPQHF.

V gene TRBV19 combines with J gene TRBJ1-2, with 7 bases identical to TRBD1. Per germline, CDR1 LNHDA and CDR2 SQIVND (reference sequence). This CDR3 has 15 amino acids. The ends lost 3 bases at V and 5 bases at J; junction bases unmatched: 9. The CDR3 coding sequence is TGTGCCAGTAGTATCAGCCAGGGACAGATTTATGGCTACACCTTC. This gives the protein CASSISQGQIYGYTF.

The chain combines TRBV29-1 with TRBJ2-7; TRBD2 matches 16 bases. Germline CDR1 and CDR2: SQVTM and ANQGSEA. CDR3 size: 14 residues. J lost 7 bases, V lost 6 bases, and 6 bases had no gene match. The CDR3 DNA reads as TGCAGCGTGGGGGGACTAGCGGGAGGGAAAGAGCAGTACTTC. Translating it yields CSVGGLAGGKEQYF.

The CDR3, as DNA: TGTGCCAGCTCACCAAGGCAGAACACTGAAGCTTTCTTT. The encoded protein is CASSPRQNTEAFF. This chain links TRBV18 with TRBJ1-1; D unclear. Between the trimmed V and J ends, which lost 2 bases and 1 base, there was a span of 5 bases. The CDR3 is 13 amino acids. Germline V CDR1 and CDR2: KGHSH, LQKENI.

V is TRBV5-1 and J is TRBJ2-2; unclear D gene. The CDR3 runs to 16 residues. V gave up 1 base and J gave up 5 bases, with 15 bases separating them. The germline gives CDR1 SGHRS, CDR2 YFSETQ. CDR3 sequence: CASSLISGPQTGELFF. CDR3 nucleotide sequence: TGCGCCAGCAGCTTGATTTCAGGACCCCAAACCGGGGAGCTGTTTTTT.

This chain joins TRBV19 and TRBJ2-2, with D hard to call. CDR3 length: 15 residues. V shed 5 bases and J shed 4 bases, with 14 bases lying between them. Germline CDR1 is LNHDA and CDR2 is SQIVND (reference sequence). The CDR3 sequence is CASSPQDQSTGELFF. The CDR3 nucleotides read TGTGCCAGTAGTCCCCAGGACCAAAGCACCGGGGAGCTGTTTTTT.

The gene calls are TRBV11-3 and TRBJ1-3, with D unresolved. Germline V gene data show CDR1 as SGHNT and CDR2 as YENEEA. The CDR3 sequence is 16 residues long. Deletions cut 1 base from V and 0 bases from J, with 10 bases between. CDR3 nucleotide sequence: TGTGCCAGCAGCTTAGTGGCACCCCGCTCTGGAAACACCATATATTTT. Residues: CASSLVAPRSGNTIYF.

The chain links TRBV25-1 to TRBJ2-3; 9 positions agree with TRBD2. The germline CDR1 and CDR2 sequences are MGHDK and SYGVNS. The CDR3 spans 17 residues. The V segment lost 3 bases and the J segment 2 bases; nucleotides outside the gene matches: 9. This CDR3 reads CASSDSKRGAFTDTQYF. The CDR3 coding sequence is TGTGCCAGCAGTGATTCGAAGCGGGGGGCCTTCACAGATACGCAGTATTTT.

The rearrangement uses TRBV25-1 and TRBJ2-1; weak D call: TRBD2 (5 bases). The germline V gene has CDR1 MGHDK and CDR2 SYGVNS. This CDR3 comprises 15 residues. V was cut by 3 bases and J by 0 bases, with 9 bases left in between. In nucleotides, the CDR3 is TGTGCCAGCAGTGAGATAGGAGGCTCCTACAATGAGCAGTTCTTC. Protein: CASSEIGGSYNEQFF.

There are many counts of this clone. V and J are TRBV11-3 and TRBJ2-5, with D uncertain. The CDR3 length is 14 residues. Trimming stripped 3 bases from V and 2 bases from J, with 10 bases between. Germline loops: CDR1 SGHNT, CDR2 YENEEA. The CDR3 sequence is CASSFLLEQETQYF. The CDR3 DNA reads TGTGCCAGCAGCTTTTTGCTGGAACAAGAGACCCAGTACTTC.

This clone was observed a handful of times. The CDR3 is cut off 1 residue early in the read; its end comes from the germline J gene. The V and J genes are TRBV10-3 and TRBJ2-7; D is perhaps TRBD1 (5 bases). V shed 0 bases and J shed 0 bases, with 18 bases lying between them. The CDR3 has 18 amino acids. The germline V gene has CDR1 ENHRY and CDR2 SYGVKD. The CDR3 loop reads CAISESGVRQLVSYEQYF. The covered CDR3 bases are TGTGCCATCAGTGAGTCGGGTGTTCGACAGTTAGTCTCCTACGAGCAGTAC.

CDR3 nucleotide sequence: TGTGCCAGCAGGGGGGGGCGGACCTATAATTCACCCCTCCACTTT. As protein: CASRGGRTYNSPLHF. The rearrangement joins TRBV6-8 to TRBJ1-6; tentative D call: TRBD1 (6 bases). In germline, CDR1 is MNHGY, CDR2 SAAAGT. The CDR3 contains 15 residues. The ends were cut back, 6 bases at V and 2 bases at J, with 11 bases in the middle.

The chain couples TRBV28 to TRBJ2-3; D unclear. CDR1 and CDR2 from the germline V gene are MDHEN and SYDVKM. The CDR3 sequence is 12 residues long. The V and J ends lost 6 bases and 6 bases respectively, with 10 bases between them. CDR3 amino acids: CASSPSLDTQYF. The CDR3 DNA is TGTGCCAGCAGCCCGAGTTTGGATACGCAGTATTTT.

The chain employs TRBV18 and TRBJ1-2; TRBD1 matches 8 bases. Germline V gene lookup returns CDR1 KGHSH and CDR2 LQKENI. This CDR3 comprises 16 residues. Unmatched junction bases numbered 12, after V lost 5 bases and J lost 4 bases. The DNA of the CDR3 is TGTGCCAGCTCAACATCGAGGACAGGGCATAGCTATGGCTACACCTTC. As protein: CASSTSRTGHSYGYTF.

This clone was detected only once. This chain uses TRBV30 with TRBJ2-3; 14 bases are a match to TRBD2. The germline V gene has CDR1 GTSNPN and CDR2 SVGIG (reference sequence). V dropped 3 bases and J dropped 5; count of bases not matched to a gene: 10. This CDR3 comprises 17 residues. The CDR3 sequence: CAWRLPGLAGDVDTQYF. CDR3 bases: TGTGCCTGGAGGCTTCCGGGACTAGCGGGGGATGTAGATACGCAGTATTTT.

J is TRBJ2-7 and V is TRBV18; the D call may be TRBD1 or TRBD2 (5 bases each). Germline assignment: CDR1 KGHSH and CDR2 LQKENI. Trimming shortened V by 3 bases and J by 6 bases, and 18 bases separated the two germline ends. The CDR3 has 15 amino acids. The CDR3 protein is CASSPLQDPGGEQYF. DNA for the CDR3: TGTGCCAGCTCACCGTTGCAGGACCCTGGGGGCGAGCAGTACTTC.

This clone was seen once. The V and J genes are TRBV29-1 and TRBJ1-5, with TRBD1 matching over 7 bases. With 6 bases clipped from V and 1 base from J, the junction kept 9 bases outside the gene matches. CDR1 is SQVTM and CDR2 is ANQGSEA in the germline V gene. The CDR3 totals 15 residues. In nucleotides, the CDR3 is TGCAGCGTAATCACCGGGACAGACAGCAATCAGCCCCAGCATTTT. This encodes CSVITGTDSNQPQHF.

Here the CDR3 DNA reads TGTGCCAGTACCTCCAGGGACAGGTTTAACACTGAAGCTTTCTTT. This translates into CASTSRDRFNTEAFF. This rearrangement joins TRBV19 to TRBJ1-1; 8 nucleotides line up with TRBD1. Germline values: CDR1 LNHDA, CDR2 SQIVND (reference sequence). The V and J ends lost 7 bases and 2 bases, in that order; junction bases with no gene match: 9. The CDR3 runs to 15 residues. Full variable domain (outside the CDR3, taken from reference TRBV19 and TRBJ1-1): DGGITQSPKYLFRKEGQNVTLSCEQNLNHDAMYWYRQDPGQGLRLIYYSQIVNDFQKGDIAEGYSVSREKKESFPLTVTSAQKNPTAFYLCASTSRDRFNTEAFFGQGTRLTVV.

In this sample, this clone turned up a few times. The chain is built from TRBV15 and TRBJ1-4; weak D call: TRBD1 (6 bases). The CDR3 runs to 14 residues. CDR1 is LNHNV, CDR2 YYDKDF, per germline (reference sequence). V was shortened by 0 bases and J by 14 bases, with 16 bases between the two germline ends. The CDR3 reads CATSRDQGPRKLFF. In DNA, the CDR3 is TGTGCCACCAGCAGAGATCAGGGGCCTCGGAAGCTGTTTTTT.

In this sample, this clone turned up a few times. This CDR3 is CAIRRQGDEKLFF. The CDR3 nucleotides read TGCGCCATACGCCGACAGGGAGATGAAAAACTGTTTTTT. The chain combines TRBV4-1 with TRBJ1-4; 7 bases line up with TRBD1. There are 13 residues in the CDR3. From germline, CDR1 is MGHRA and CDR2 YSYEKL. J was trimmed by 6 bases and V by 10 bases; bases with no gene match: 8.

This clone was counted once. The chain is built from TRBV28 and TRBJ1-5, with 8 bases that match TRBD1. Trimming at V came to 5 bases and at J to 3 bases, leaving 6 bases not matched to a gene. The CDR3 totals 15 residues. Germline V gene sequence: CDR1 MDHEN, CDR2 SYDVKM. CDR3 bases: TGTGCCAGCAGTCCCGGACAGGGTTACAATCAGCCCCAGCATTTT. Its translation is CASSPGQGYNQPQHF.

In this sample, this clone turned up many times. The V and J genes are TRBV6-8 and TRBJ1-6; 7 bases map to TRBD1. Per the germline V gene, CDR1 is MNHGY and CDR2 is SAAAGT. V was pared by 0 bases and J by 8 bases, with 4 bases of the junction left unmatched. This CDR3 spans 15 amino acids. CDR3 nucleotide sequence: TGTGCCAGCAGTTACTCACGACAGGGTGATTCACCCCTCCACTTT. This translates into CASSYSRQGDSPLHF.

Only a few counts were recorded for this clone. The chain couples TRBV9 to TRBJ1-2; D not resolved. This CDR3 has 13 residues. CDR1 and CDR2 (germline): SGDLS, YYNGEE. V was cut by 1 base and J by 8 bases, with 12 bases left in between. The CDR3 sequence is CASSVRPERGYTF. DNA of the CDR3: TGTGCCAGCAGCGTAAGACCGGAGAGGGGCTACACCTTC.

This clone was found many times. This chain connects TRBV7-7 to TRBJ2-5; 7 positions match TRBD1. Germline V gene sequence: CDR1 SSHAT, CDR2 FNYEAQ (reference sequence). This CDR3 region has 15 residues. The V and J ends lost 1 base and 2 bases, in that order; junction bases with no gene match: 4. Here the CDR3 reads CASSLGDRAQETQYF. For the CDR3, the DNA is TGTGCCAGCAGCTTAGGTGACAGGGCTCAAGAGACCCAGTACTTC.

V and J are TRBV18 and TRBJ2-7; 9 bases align to TRBD1. V was clipped by 10 bases and J by 5 bases; unmatched bases: 9. Germline-derived CDR1 and CDR2 are KGHSH and LQKENI. This CDR3 has 13 amino acids. Here the CDR3 reads CATNGQGFNEQYF. The CDR3 nucleotides are TGTGCCACCAACGGACAGGGGTTCAACGAGCAGTACTTC.

The CDR3 here is CASSEGGGSNYGYTF. The DNA of the CDR3 is TGCGCCAGCAGCGAGGGAGGGGGGTCCAACTATGGCTACACCTTC. J is TRBJ1-2 and V is TRBV5-1, with TRBD1 as a possible D gene (6 bases). V gave up 4 bases and J gave up 2 bases, with 15 bases separating them. Germline lookup yields CDR1 SGHRS and CDR2 YFSETQ. This CDR3 is 15 amino acids long.

This rearrangement joins TRBV5-1 to TRBJ1-4; D ambiguous. Germline V CDR1 and CDR2: SGHRS, YFSETQ. With 4 bases removed from V and 0 bases from J, the gap between germline ends came to 13 bases. CDR3 length: 16 residues. CDR3 DNA: TGCGCCAGCAGCCCCTACGTAAACCCAACTAATGAAAAACTGTTTTTT. Translation gives CASSPYVNPTNEKLFF. The whole variable domain, filled in from reference TRBV5-1 and TRBJ1-4, reads KAGVTQTPRYLIKTRGQQVTLSCSPISGHRSVSWYQQTPGQGLQFLFEYFSETQRNKGNFPGRFSGRQFSNSRSEMNVSTLELGDSALYLCASSPYVNPTNEKLFFGSGTQLSVL.